These 10 T cell receptor beta chains were sequenced from one sample in a study of blood T cells in healthy people across ages (dated by TCRdb to the mid-2010s). The library was produced with 5' RACE. Reads for this sample came from an Illumina HiSeq 2500. The second PCR ran for about 6 to 12 cycles and used a J-beta primer mix along with a sample-barcoded 5' primer. The public reads were reprocessed in TCRdb via fastp at Q25 and MiXCR, keeping in-frame beta chains. Entries are consolidated by CDR3 protein sequence, retaining the most common genes and DNA. The sample table holds hundreds of thousands of distinct CDR3 sequences, of which roughly two fifths were seen once. The leading ten clones occupy about 30% of the sample. Sequenced: blood. The receptors originated from a man aged 80 or over in good health.

The J gene is TRBJ1-5, the V gene TRBV5-5; unclear D gene. Germline V CDR1 and CDR2: SGHKS, YYEKEE (reference sequence). CDR3 length: 16 amino acids. Between the trimmed V and J ends, which lost 1 base and 0 bases, there was a span of 11 bases. The CDR3 sequence: CASSLMAKDSNQPQHF. CDR3 bases: TGTGCCAGCAGCTTGATGGCAAAGGATAGCAATCAGCCCCAGCATTTT.

The chain recombines TRBV5-6 with TRBJ2-2, with D possibly TRBD2 on 7 matching bases. The CDR3 extends over 16 amino acids. Trimming stripped 4 bases from V and 3 bases from J, with 16 bases between. Germline values: CDR1 SGHDT, CDR2 YYEEEE. CDR3 in DNA: TGTGCCAGCAGCCCCCCCGAGGGGGGGCACACCGGGGAGCTGTTTTTT. Translating it yields CASSPPEGGHTGELFF.

The V call is TRBV20-1, the J call TRBJ2-5; 9 nucleotides line up with TRBD2. Gene TRBJ2-7 matches the end of the DNA better, so the J call may be wrong. The CDR3 totals 14 residues. The germline gives CDR1 DFQATT, CDR2 SNEGSKA (reference sequence). The CDR3 spells CSATPGLAGYEQYF. In DNA, the CDR3 is TGCAGTGCTACCCCGGGACTAGCAGGCTACGAGCAGTACTTC.

This clonotype was observed a few times. The chain is built from TRBV20-1 and TRBJ1-2, with 10 nucleotides matching TRBD1. This CDR3 region has 15 residues. V lost 5 bases to trimming and J lost 2 bases; unmatched junction nucleotides: 8. From germline, CDR1 is DFQATT and CDR2 SNEGSKA (reference sequence). DNA of the CDR3: TGCAGTGCTGCCGGGACAGGGGTTCGAAACTATGGCTACACCTTC. This translates into CSAAGTGVRNYGYTF.

The V call is TRBV7-2, the J call TRBJ1-1; tentatively, D is TRBD1 (5 bases). Deletions cut 4 bases from V and 0 bases from J, with 12 bases between. CDR1 is SGHTA and CDR2 is FQGNSA in the germline V gene. This CDR3 has 15 amino acids. The CDR3 DNA reads as TGTGCCAGCAGCTCGCAGGGCCTGATGAACACTGAAGCTTTCTTT. This gives the protein CASSSQGLMNTEAFF.

The CDR3 coding sequence is TGCGCCAGCAGCTTGGTAGGGGACAGGGAGAATGAGCAGTTCTTC. This sequence encodes CASSLVGDRENEQFF. This sequence joins TRBV5-1 and TRBJ2-1, with 9 nucleotides matching TRBD1. The CDR3 loop spans 15 amino acids. The ends lost 0 bases at V and 7 bases at J; junction bases unmatched: 5. CDR1 SGHRS and CDR2 YFSETQ come from the germline V gene.

This clonotype has a single count. As DNA, the CDR3 is TGTGCCAGCAGGGAGGACAGGGCGAGAGGGTGTGGCTACACCTTC. It translates to CASREDRARGCGYTF. This chain links TRBV2 with TRBJ1-2, with 8 bases lining up with TRBD1. Germline values: CDR1 SNHLY, CDR2 FYNNEI. Trimming removed 6 bases from V and 7 bases from J; junction bases left unmatched: 13. There are 15 residues in the CDR3.

V is TRBV12-3 or TRBV12-4 and J is TRBJ2-5, with no clear D. The CDR3 loop spans 13 amino acids. V was cut by 5 bases and J by 2 bases, with 9 bases left in between. DNA of the CDR3: TGTGCCAGCAGTCGGGCTCTGCAAGAGACCCAGTACTTC. Translated: CASSRALQETQYF.

This chain connects TRBV4-1 to TRBJ1-2, with D possibly matching TRBD1 (6 bases). This CDR3 has 16 amino acids. The V and J ends lost 2 bases and 7 bases respectively, with 20 bases between them. Germline lookup yields CDR1 MGHRA and CDR2 YSYEKL. CDR3 sequence (DNA): TGCGCCAGCAGCCAACTACACGGACAGACTGGATTTGGCTACACCTTC. Protein product: CASSQLHGQTGFGYTF.

In this sample, this clonotype turned up a few times. The chain links TRBV7-2 to TRBJ1-1; 7 positions agree with TRBD1. Germline V gene data show CDR1 as SGHTA and CDR2 as FQGNSA. The CDR3 loop spans 15 amino acids. V shed 3 bases and J 1 base; nucleotides not matched to a gene: 5. DNA of the CDR3: TGTGCCAGCAGCTTCCGACAGGGTTCGAACACTGAAGCTTTCTTT. Translated, it gives CASSFRQGSNTEAFF.